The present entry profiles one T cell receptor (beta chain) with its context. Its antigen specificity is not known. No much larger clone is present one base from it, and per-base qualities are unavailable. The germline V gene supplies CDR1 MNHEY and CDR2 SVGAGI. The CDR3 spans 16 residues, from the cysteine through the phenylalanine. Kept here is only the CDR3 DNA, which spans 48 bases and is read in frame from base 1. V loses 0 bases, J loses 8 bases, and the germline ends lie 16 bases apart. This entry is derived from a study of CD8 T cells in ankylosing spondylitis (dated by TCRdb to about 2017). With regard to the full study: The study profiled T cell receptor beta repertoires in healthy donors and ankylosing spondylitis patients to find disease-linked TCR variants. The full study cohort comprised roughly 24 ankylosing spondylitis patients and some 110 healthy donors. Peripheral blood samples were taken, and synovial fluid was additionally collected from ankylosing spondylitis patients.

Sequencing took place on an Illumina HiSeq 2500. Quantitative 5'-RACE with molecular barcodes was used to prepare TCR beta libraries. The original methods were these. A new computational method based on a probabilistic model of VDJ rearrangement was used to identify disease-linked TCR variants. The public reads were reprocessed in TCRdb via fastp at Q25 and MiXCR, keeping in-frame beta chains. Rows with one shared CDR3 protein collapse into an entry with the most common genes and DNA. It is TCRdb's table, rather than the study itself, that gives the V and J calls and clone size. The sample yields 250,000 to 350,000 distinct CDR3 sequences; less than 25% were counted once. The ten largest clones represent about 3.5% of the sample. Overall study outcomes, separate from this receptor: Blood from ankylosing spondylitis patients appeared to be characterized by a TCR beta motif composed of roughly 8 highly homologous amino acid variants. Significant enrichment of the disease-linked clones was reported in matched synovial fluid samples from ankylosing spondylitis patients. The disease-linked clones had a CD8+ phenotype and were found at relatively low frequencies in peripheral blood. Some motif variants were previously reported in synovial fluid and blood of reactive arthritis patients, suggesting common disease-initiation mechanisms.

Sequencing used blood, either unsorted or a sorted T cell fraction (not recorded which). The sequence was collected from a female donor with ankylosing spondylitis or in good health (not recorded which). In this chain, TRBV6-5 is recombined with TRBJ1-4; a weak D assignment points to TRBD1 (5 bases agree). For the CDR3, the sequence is CASSYSSRTSGEKLFF. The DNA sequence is TGTGCCAGCAGTTACTCGAGCAGGACATCGGGAGAAAAACTGTTTTTT.